The next 32 T cell receptor beta chains were all read from a single sample in a study of response to subunit inactivated influenza vaccine. TCRdb passed the RT-PCR reads through MiXCR, listing each CDR3 protein once. The table has some 800,000 distinct CDR3 sequences, less than 25% seen once. The sequenced sample was PBMCs from blood, obtained about 5 days after vaccination. The receptors stem from a man aged 45 to 65 who received an inactivated influenza vaccine.

The chain uses TRBV5-1 and TRBJ2-7; D unclear. Germline loops: CDR1 SGHRS, CDR2 YFSETQ. The CDR3 has 15 amino acids. With 1 base removed from V and 4 bases from J, the gap between germline ends came to 15 bases. CDR3 amino acids: CASSLRLGMEYEQYF. DNA of the CDR3: TGCGCCAGCAGCTTGAGGCTGGGTATGGAGTACGAGCAGTACTTC.

This clonotype was counted many times. The genes are TRBV20-1 and TRBJ2-6; TRBD2 matches 7 bases. CDR1 is DFQATT, CDR2 SNEGSKA, per germline (reference sequence). The CDR3 loop spans 14 amino acids. V dropped 6 bases and J dropped 2; count of bases not matched to a gene: 4. The CDR3 DNA is TGCAGTGCGAGTGGGGGGGCTGGGGCCAACGTCCTGACTTTC. It encodes CSASGGAGANVLTF.

This clonotype was detected ten times or more. V usage is TRBV5-1 and J usage is TRBJ2-7; 7 nucleotides line up with TRBD2. CDR3 length equals 15 residues. J was trimmed by 2 bases and V by 0 bases; bases with no gene match: 5. Germline-derived CDR1 and CDR2 are SGHRS and YFSETQ. The CDR3 loop is CASSLGDYAAYEQYF. CDR3 bases: TGCGCCAGCAGCTTGGGGGACTACGCCGCCTACGAGCAGTACTTC.

The CDR3 DNA reads TGTGCCAGCGGCCAGGGGAACGAGCAGTACTTC. It codes for CASGQGNEQYF. The V gene is TRBV12-3 or TRBV12-4, the J gene TRBJ2-7, with TRBD1 as a possible D gene (6 bases). Trimming pared 8 bases from V and 5 bases from J, leaving 10 bases between. The CDR3 extends over 11 amino acids.

V gene TRBV6-5 combines with J gene TRBJ1-2; D is possibly TRBD1 (6 bases). Trimming shortened V by 4 bases and J by 4 bases, and 16 bases separated the two germline ends. The germline CDR1 and CDR2 sequences are MNHEY and SVGAGI. The CDR3 sequence is 15 residues long. CDR3 DNA: TGTGCCAGCAGTTCCCAGGCAGGGGCGGGCTATGGCTACACCTTC. Translation gives CASSSQAGAGYGYTF.

This clonotype was detected ten times or more. CDR3 coding DNA: TGTGCCAGCAGTCTCAGGGCTATGAACACTGAAGCTTTCTTT. Translation gives CASSLRAMNTEAFF. The V gene is TRBV12-3 or TRBV12-4, the J gene TRBJ1-1; tentatively, D is TRBD1 (5 bases). The CDR3 sequence is 14 residues long. The V gene lost 5 bases and the J gene lost 0 bases, with 10 bases spanning the gap.

The chain recombines TRBV19 with TRBJ2-3; D is unclear. Germline CDR1 and CDR2: LNHDA and SQIVND (reference sequence). CDR3 length: 14 amino acids. V was pared by 10 bases and J by 2 bases, with 16 bases between. The CDR3 DNA follows: TGTGCCACCAGACGAGGTGCCCTCACAGATACGCAGTATTTT. Encoded protein: CATRRGALTDTQYF. Complete variable domain (other parts from reference TRBV19 and TRBJ2-3): DGGITQSPKYLFRKEGQNVTLSCEQNLNHDAMYWYRQDPGQGLRLIYYSQIVNDFQKGDIAEGYSVSREKKESFPLTVTSAQKNPTAFYLCATRRGALTDTQYFGPGTRLTVL.

This clonotype was detected many times. The V and J genes are TRBV12-3 or TRBV12-4 and TRBJ2-2; the D call may be TRBD1 or TRBD2 (5 bases each). The V gene lost 5 bases and the J gene lost 6 bases, with 16 bases spanning the gap. CDR3 size: 15 residues. CDR3 in DNA: TGTGCCAGCAGTCTCGGGACGAGGGGTCCCGGGGAGCTGTTTTTT. Protein product: CASSLGTRGPGELFF.

J is TRBJ2-3 and V is TRBV27; 7 bases map to TRBD2. The CDR3 covers 17 residues. Germline assignment: CDR1 MNHEY and CDR2 SMNVEV (reference sequence). Trimming removed 4 bases from V and 7 bases from J; junction bases left unmatched: 17. This CDR3 reads CASSSTPGTKWTYTQYF. CDR3 in DNA: TGTGCCAGCAGTTCAACTCCCGGGACTAAGTGGACCTATACGCAGTATTTT.

This clonotype was counted between two and nine times. The chain employs TRBV7-9 and TRBJ2-7, with a weak D call TRBD1 (6 bases). Trimming cost V 4 bases and J 1 base, with 17 bases left between them. The germline V gene encodes CDR1 SEHNR and CDR2 FQNEAQ (reference sequence). The CDR3 spans 16 residues. The CDR3 coding sequence is TGTGCCAGCAGCTCCCGAGGGGGTAGGGATTCCTACGAGCAGTACTTC. It encodes CASSSRGGRDSYEQYF.

There are a few counts of this clonotype. The CDR3 loop is CSVGTGGTQETQYF. As DNA, the CDR3 is TGCAGCGTGGGGACAGGGGGCACCCAAGAGACCCAGTACTTC. The chain is built from TRBV29-1 and TRBJ2-5; the match to TRBD1 covers 12 bases. Germline lookup yields CDR1 SQVTM and CDR2 ANQGSEA. The V gene end was trimmed by 6 bases and the J gene end by 1 base; junction bases not matched to a gene: 3. CDR3 size: 14 residues.

This clonotype was seen only a few times. The rearrangement links TRBV12-3 or TRBV12-4 to TRBJ1-6, with TRBD1 as a possible D gene (5 bases). CDR3 length equals 16 residues. V lost 0 bases and J lost 4, with 10 bases in between. In DNA form, the CDR3 reads TGTGCCAGCAGTTTAGCAGGGACCGGGTATAATTCACCCCTCCACTTT. Its protein is CASSLAGTGYNSPLHF.

This clonotype was seen a handful of times. The chain combines TRBV5-1 with TRBJ2-5; no firm D call. V lost 0 bases and J lost 1, with 10 bases in between. CDR1 and CDR2 from the germline V gene are SGHRS and YFSETQ. CDR3 length: 15 residues. CDR3 coding DNA: TGCGCCAGCAGCTTGGATAGCTACACCCAAGAGACCCAGTACTTC. Translating it yields CASSLDSYTQETQYF. Complete variable domain (other parts from reference TRBV5-1 and TRBJ2-5): KAGVTQTPRYLIKTRGQQVTLSCSPISGHRSVSWYQQTPGQGLQFLFEYFSETQRNKGNFPGRFSGRQFSNSRSEMNVSTLELGDSALYLCASSLDSYTQETQYFGPGTRLLVL.

There are a few counts of this clonotype. The genes are TRBV15 and TRBJ2-7; no firm D call. CDR1 is LNHNV and CDR2 is YYDKDF in the germline V gene (reference sequence). The CDR3 extends over 12 amino acids. Deletions cut 5 bases from V and 0 bases from J, with 5 bases between. The CDR3 DNA reads TGTGCCACCAGCCTGAGCTCCTACGAGCAGTACTTC. Its protein product is CATSLSSYEQYF. The full variable domain, its missing parts supplied by reference TRBV15 and TRBJ2-7, is DAMVIQNPRYQVTQFGKPVTLSCSQTLNHNVMYWYQQKSSQAPKLLFHYYDKDFNNEADTPDNFQSRRPNTSFCFLDIRSPGLGDTAMYLCATSLSSYEQYFGPGTRLTVT.

The gene calls are TRBV20-1 and TRBJ2-7; 9 bases fit TRBD2. The germline V gene has CDR1 DFQATT and CDR2 SNEGSKA (reference sequence). The CDR3 extends over 13 amino acids. The J segment lost 2 bases and the V segment lost 6 bases, leaving 5 bases of the junction unmatched. For the CDR3, the DNA is TGCAGTGCAGCAATAGCGGGAGCCTACGAGCAGTACTTC. It codes for CSAAIAGAYEQYF.

In its sample, this clonotype was seen a few times. The J gene is TRBJ1-1, the V gene TRBV10-3; D is uncertain. Germline V gene lookup returns CDR1 ENHRY and CDR2 SYGVKD. V shed 6 bases and J shed 1 base, with 12 bases lying between them. CDR3 length: 14 amino acids. The CDR3 DNA sequence: TGTGCCATCAGAGAAGACGCGGGGAACACTGAAGCTTTCTTT. Residues: CAIREDAGNTEAFF.

The chain has TRBV4-1 and TRBJ2-6; a possible D gene is TRBD2 (6 bases). V dropped 0 bases and J dropped 4 bases, with 16 bases sitting between them. This CDR3 has 18 residues. Germline CDR1 reads MGHRA; CDR2 reads YSYEKL. CDR3 nucleotide sequence: TGCGCCAGCAGCCAAGAGGATGGAGGAGGGACCGGGGCCAACGTCCTGACTTTC. It translates to CASSQEDGGGTGANVLTF.

This clonotype turned up a few times. J is TRBJ2-5 and V is TRBV6-2 or TRBV6-3; D uncertain. The CDR3 is 11 amino acids. V was cut by 2 bases and J by 9 bases, with 7 bases left in between. The germline gives CDR1 MNHEY, CDR2 SVGEGT. CDR3 sequence reads: CASSYGSAQYF. For the CDR3, the DNA is TGTGCCAGCAGTTACGGGTCGGCCCAGTACTTC.

The rearrangement uses TRBV10-3 and TRBJ2-7; 7 positions agree with TRBD2. Germline lookup yields CDR1 ENHRY and CDR2 SYGVKD. This CDR3 region has 13 residues. V shed 5 bases, J shed 3 bases, and the junction held 4 bases outside the gene matches. The CDR3 protein is CAISRGDDYEQYF. As DNA, the CDR3 is TGTGCCATCAGTCGGGGGGACGACTACGAGCAGTACTTC.

The V and J genes are TRBV7-2 and TRBJ2-5, with D perhaps TRBD1 or TRBD2 (5 bases each). This CDR3 has 13 residues. Trimming took 7 bases from V and 7 from J, leaving 16 bases between them. Germline V gene sequence: CDR1 SGHTA, CDR2 FQGNSA. The CDR3 nucleotides are TGTGCCAGCACCACCGAGGGGATTGGGACCCAGTACTTC. It encodes CASTTEGIGTQYF.

The chain couples TRBV9 to TRBJ2-7, with a tentative D call TRBD1 (6 bases). Germline values: CDR1 SGDLS, CDR2 YYNGEE. Trimming pared 3 bases from V and 2 bases from J, leaving 12 bases between. The CDR3 extends over 14 amino acids. As DNA, the CDR3 is TGTGCCAGCAGCGGGACAGTGGGAACCTACGAGCAGTACTTC. Translation: CASSGTVGTYEQYF.

This chain connects TRBV7-8 to TRBJ2-1; 11 bases map to TRBD2. Trimming cost V 4 bases and J 4 bases; bases outside gene matches: 12. The CDR3 runs 18 residues. Per germline, CDR1 SGHVS and CDR2 FQNEAQ. CDR3: CASSSVSGTSGAYNEQFF. The CDR3 DNA sequence: TGTGCCAGCAGCTCAGTTTCCGGGACTAGCGGCGCGTACAATGAGCAGTTCTTC.

The rearrangement joins TRBV6-5 to TRBJ2-5; 7 nucleotides match TRBD1. V gave up 10 bases and J gave up 4 bases; unmatched junction bases: 6. Germline V gene sequence: CDR1 MNHEY, CDR2 SVGAGI. CDR3 size: 12 residues. The DNA for the CDR3 is TGTGCCACCGTGGGACAGTTAGAGACCCAGTACTTC. Residues: CATVGQLETQYF.

This clonotype was recorded at least ten times. The chain couples TRBV7-9 to TRBJ2-7; a weak D match, TRBD2 (6 bases). Trimming stripped 8 bases from V and 4 bases from J, with 12 bases between. Germline V gene data show CDR1 as SEHNR and CDR2 as FQNEAQ (reference sequence). The CDR3 runs to 12 residues. The CDR3 is CASRPLAYEQYF. CDR3 nucleotide sequence: TGTGCCAGCCGCCCGCTAGCGTACGAGCAGTACTTC. The variable domain in full, with the rest retrieved from reference TRBV7-9 and TRBJ2-7, is DTGVSQNPRHKITKRGQNVTFRCDPISEHNRLYWYRQTLGQGPEFLTYFQNEAQLEKSRLLSDRFSAERPKGSFSTLEIQRTEQGDSAMYLCASRPLAYEQYFGPGTRLTVT.

This clonotype was counted a few times. The chain links TRBV7-2 to TRBJ2-1, with TRBD2 matching 7 bases. Per germline, CDR1 SGHTA and CDR2 FQGNSA. Unmatched junction bases numbered 5, after V lost 1 base and J lost 8 bases. The CDR3 covers 14 residues. The CDR3 sequence is CASSLVRLAYEQFF. In nucleotides, the CDR3 is TGTGCCAGCAGCTTAGTAAGACTAGCCTATGAGCAGTTCTTC. Together with reference TRBV7-2 and TRBJ2-1, the CDR3 gives the full variable domain: GAGVSQSPSNKVTEKGKDVELRCDPISGHTALYWYRQSLGQGLEFLIYFQGNSAPDKSGLPSDRFSAERTGGSVSTLTIQRTQQEDSAVYLCASSLVRLAYEQFFGPGTRLTVL.

This rearrangement joins TRBV5-1 to TRBJ2-6; TRBD1 or TRBD2 may be the D gene (5 bases each). Trimming removed 7 bases at V and 0 bases at J, with 14 bases between. The germline CDR1 and CDR2 sequences are SGHRS and YFSETQ. The CDR3 length is 16 residues. CDR3 DNA sequence: TGCGCCAGCGATACGGGACCCAACTCTGGGGCCAACGTCCTGACTTTC. Amino acid sequence: CASDTGPNSGANVLTF.

The chain recombines TRBV2 with TRBJ2-3; D could derive from TRBD1 or TRBD2 (5 bases each). V shed 8 bases and J shed 9 bases, with 15 bases lying between them. Germline lookup yields CDR1 SNHLY and CDR2 FYNNEI. CDR3 length: 12 amino acids. CDR3 protein: CASLRIRDTQYF. CDR3 coding DNA: TGTGCCAGCCTCAGAATCCGGGACACGCAGTATTTT.

The CDR3 reads CASSQGRDLANQPQHF. The CDR3 nucleotides read TGCGCCAGCAGCCAAGGAAGGGACCTTGCCAATCAGCCCCAGCATTTT. The chain employs TRBV4-1 and TRBJ1-5, with D tentatively TRBD1 (5 bases). V lost 1 base and J lost 3, with 13 bases in between. Germline V gives CDR1 MGHRA, CDR2 YSYEKL. The CDR3 has 16 residues.

The J gene is TRBJ2-4, the V gene TRBV7-8; D gene unclear. Trimming left V 5 bases short and J 6 bases short, with 17 bases between. CDR1 is SGHVS and CDR2 is FQNEAQ in the germline V gene. This CDR3 region has 15 residues. The CDR3 reads CASSPSTGRPNIQYF. Here the CDR3 DNA reads TGTGCCAGCAGCCCGTCGACGGGCAGACCAAACATTCAGTACTTC.

The chain combines TRBV7-3 with TRBJ2-7; D may match TRBD1 or TRBD2 (6 bases each). There are 15 residues in the CDR3. The V gene's germline CDR1 is SGHTA and CDR2 FQGTGA. Trimming took off 0 bases at V and 1 base at J, with 10 bases between the two ends. The DNA of the CDR3 is TGTGCCAGCAGCTTAACGGCGGGACATTCCTACGAGCAGTACTTC. Protein: CASSLTAGHSYEQYF. Full variable domain (remainder filled in from reference TRBV7-3 and TRBJ2-7): GAGVSQTPSNKVTEKGKYVELRCDPISGHTALYWYRQSLGQGPEFLIYFQGTGAADDSGLPNDRFFAVRPEGSVSTLKIQRTERGDSAVYLCASSLTAGHSYEQYFGPGTRLTVT.

This clonotype was picked up one time. The chain couples TRBV4-1 to TRBJ2-1; 8 bases line up with TRBD2. This CDR3 has 12 amino acids. Trimming removed 8 bases from V and 7 bases from J; junction bases left unmatched: 4. CDR1 is MGHRA, CDR2 YSYEKL, per germline. CDR3 sequence reads: CASRTSTNEQFF. The CDR3 nucleotides read TGCGCCAGCCGGACTAGCACAAATGAGCAGTTCTTC.

This clonotype was counted between two and nine times. The CDR3 here is CASSVVGGLSGNEQFF. In DNA, the CDR3 is TGTGCCAGCAGCGTAGTAGGGGGTTTATCAGGGAATGAGCAGTTCTTC. This rearrangement joins TRBV9 to TRBJ2-1; possibly TRBD1 for D (6 bases). Germline CDR1 is SGDLS and CDR2 is YYNGEE. The CDR3 loop spans 16 amino acids. V was cut by 0 bases and J by 7 bases, with 17 bases left in between.